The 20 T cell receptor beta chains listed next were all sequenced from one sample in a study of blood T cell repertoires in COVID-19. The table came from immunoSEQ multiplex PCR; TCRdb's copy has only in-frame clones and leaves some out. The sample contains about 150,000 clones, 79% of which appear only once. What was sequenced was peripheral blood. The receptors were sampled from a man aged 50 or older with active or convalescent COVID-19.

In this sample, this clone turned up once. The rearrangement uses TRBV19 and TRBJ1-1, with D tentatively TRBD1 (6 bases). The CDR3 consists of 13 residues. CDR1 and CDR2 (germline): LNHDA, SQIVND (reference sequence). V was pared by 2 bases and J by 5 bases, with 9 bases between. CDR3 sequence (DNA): TGTGCCAGTAGTATAAAGGGGGTGACTGAAGCTTTCTTT. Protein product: CASSIKGVTEAFF.

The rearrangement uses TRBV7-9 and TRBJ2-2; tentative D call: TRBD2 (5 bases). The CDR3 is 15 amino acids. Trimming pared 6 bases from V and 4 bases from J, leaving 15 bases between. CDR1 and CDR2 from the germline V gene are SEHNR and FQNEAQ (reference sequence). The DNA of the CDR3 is TGTGCCAGCAGTCCCGGGGAACCCCTCACCGGGGAGCTGTTTTTT. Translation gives CASSPGEPLTGELFF.

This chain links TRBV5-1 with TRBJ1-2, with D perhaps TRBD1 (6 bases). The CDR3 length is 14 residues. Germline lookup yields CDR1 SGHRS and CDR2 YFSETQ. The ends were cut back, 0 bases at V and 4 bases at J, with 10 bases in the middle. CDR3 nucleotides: TGCGCCAGCAGCTTGGCGGGACAAATCTATGGCTACACCTTC. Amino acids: CASSLAGQIYGYTF.

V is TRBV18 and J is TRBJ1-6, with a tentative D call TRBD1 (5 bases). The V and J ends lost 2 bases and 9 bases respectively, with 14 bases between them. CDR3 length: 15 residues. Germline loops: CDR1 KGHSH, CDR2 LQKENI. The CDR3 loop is CASSPRGRGSSPLHF. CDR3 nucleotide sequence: TGTGCCAGCTCACCAAGGGGAAGGGGCAGTTCACCCCTCCACTTT.

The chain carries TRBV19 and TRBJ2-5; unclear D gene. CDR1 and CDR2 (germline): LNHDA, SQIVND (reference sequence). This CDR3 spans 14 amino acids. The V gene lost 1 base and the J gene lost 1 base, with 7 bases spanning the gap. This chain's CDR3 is CASSIGAVQETQYF. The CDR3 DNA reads TGTGCCAGTAGTATAGGGGCAGTCCAAGAGACCCAGTACTTC.

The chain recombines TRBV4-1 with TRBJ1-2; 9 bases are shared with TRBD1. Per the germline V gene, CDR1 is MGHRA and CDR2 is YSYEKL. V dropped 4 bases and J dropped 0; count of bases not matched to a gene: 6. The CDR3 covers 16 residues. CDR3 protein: CASSLTGTGTNYGYTF. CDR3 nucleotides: TGCGCCAGCAGCCTAACCGGGACAGGGACTAACTATGGCTACACCTTC.

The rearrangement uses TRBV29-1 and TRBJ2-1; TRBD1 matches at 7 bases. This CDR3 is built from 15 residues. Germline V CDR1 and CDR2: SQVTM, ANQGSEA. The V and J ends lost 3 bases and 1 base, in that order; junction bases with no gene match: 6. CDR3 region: CSVEGTDLSYNEQFF. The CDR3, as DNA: TGCAGCGTTGAGGGGACAGACTTATCCTACAATGAGCAGTTCTTC.

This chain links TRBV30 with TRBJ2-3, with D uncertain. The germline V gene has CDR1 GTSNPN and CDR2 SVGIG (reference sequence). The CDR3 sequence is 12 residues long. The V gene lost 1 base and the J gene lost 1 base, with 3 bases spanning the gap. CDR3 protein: CAWSAGTDTQYF. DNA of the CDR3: TGTGCCTGGAGTGCCGGCACAGATACGCAGTATTTT. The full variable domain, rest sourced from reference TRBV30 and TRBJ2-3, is SQTIHQWPATLVQPVGSPLSLECTVEGTSNPNLYWYRQAAGRGLQLLFYSVGIGQISSEVPQNLSASRPQDRQFILSSKKLLLSDSGFYLCAWSAGTDTQYFGPGTRLTVL.

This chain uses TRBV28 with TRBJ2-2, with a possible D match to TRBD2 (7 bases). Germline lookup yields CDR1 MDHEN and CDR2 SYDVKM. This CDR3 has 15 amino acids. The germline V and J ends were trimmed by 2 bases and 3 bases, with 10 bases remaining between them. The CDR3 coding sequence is TGTGCCAGCAGTTTAAGGGGGGGGCACACCGGGGAGCTGTTTTTT. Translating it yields CASSLRGGHTGELFF. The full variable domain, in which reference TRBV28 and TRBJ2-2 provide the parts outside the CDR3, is DVKVTQSSRYLVKRTGEKVFLECVQDMDHENMFWYRQDPGLGLRLIYFSYDVKMKEKGDIPEGYSVSREKKERFSLILESASTNQTSMYLCASSLRGGHTGELFFGEGSRLTVL.

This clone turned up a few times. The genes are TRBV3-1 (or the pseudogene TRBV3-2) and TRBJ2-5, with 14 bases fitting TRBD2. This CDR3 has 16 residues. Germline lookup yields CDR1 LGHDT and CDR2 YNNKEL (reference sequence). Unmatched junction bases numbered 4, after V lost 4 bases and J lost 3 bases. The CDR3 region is CASSPRLAGGEETQYF. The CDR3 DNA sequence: TGTGCCAGCAGCCCCCGACTAGCGGGAGGGGAAGAGACCCAGTACTTC.

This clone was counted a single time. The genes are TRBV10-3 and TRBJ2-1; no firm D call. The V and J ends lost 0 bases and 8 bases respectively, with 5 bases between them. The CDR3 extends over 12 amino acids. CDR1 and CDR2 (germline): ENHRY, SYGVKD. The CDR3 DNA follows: TGTGCCATCAGTGAGTCGAGTGATGAGCAGTTCTTC. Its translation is CAISESSDEQFF.

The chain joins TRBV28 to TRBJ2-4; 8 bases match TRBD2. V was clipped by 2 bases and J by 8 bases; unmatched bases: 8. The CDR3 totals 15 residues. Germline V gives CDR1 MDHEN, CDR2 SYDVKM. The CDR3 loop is CASSLAGGVMDIQYF. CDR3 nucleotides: TGTGCCAGCAGTTTAGCGGGGGGCGTGATGGACATTCAGTACTTC.

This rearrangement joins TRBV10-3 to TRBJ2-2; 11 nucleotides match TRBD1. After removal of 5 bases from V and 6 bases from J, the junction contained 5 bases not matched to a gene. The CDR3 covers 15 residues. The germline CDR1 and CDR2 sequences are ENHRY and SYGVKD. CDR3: CAISRTGGASGELFF. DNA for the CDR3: TGTGCCATCAGTCGGACAGGGGGCGCATCCGGGGAGCTGTTTTTT.

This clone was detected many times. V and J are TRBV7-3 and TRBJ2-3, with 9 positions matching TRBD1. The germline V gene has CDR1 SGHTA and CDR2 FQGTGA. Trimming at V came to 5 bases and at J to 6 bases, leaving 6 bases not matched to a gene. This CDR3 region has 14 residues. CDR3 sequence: CASSPGQGADTQYF. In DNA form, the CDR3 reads TGTGCCAGCAGCCCGGGACAGGGCGCGGATACGCAGTATTTT.

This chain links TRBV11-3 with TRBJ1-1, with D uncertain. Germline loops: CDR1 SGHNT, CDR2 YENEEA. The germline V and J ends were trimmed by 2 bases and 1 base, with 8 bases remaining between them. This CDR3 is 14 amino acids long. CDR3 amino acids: CASSLSRWNTEAFF. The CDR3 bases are TGTGCCAGCAGCTTATCCAGGTGGAACACTGAAGCTTTCTTT. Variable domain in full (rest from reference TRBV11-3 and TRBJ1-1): EAGVVQSPRYKIIEKKQPVAFWCNPISGHNTLYWYLQNLGQGPELLIRYENEEAVDDSQLPKDRFSAERLKGVDSTLKIQPAELGDSAVYLCASSLSRWNTEAFFGQGTRLTVV.

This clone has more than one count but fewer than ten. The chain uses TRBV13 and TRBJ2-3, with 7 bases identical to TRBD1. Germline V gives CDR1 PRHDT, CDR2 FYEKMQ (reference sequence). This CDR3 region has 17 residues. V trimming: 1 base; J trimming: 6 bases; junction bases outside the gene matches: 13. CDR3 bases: TGTGCCAGCAGCTTAGTAGGGGGCTACGGGATTATGGATACGCAGTATTTT. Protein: CASSLVGGYGIMDTQYF.

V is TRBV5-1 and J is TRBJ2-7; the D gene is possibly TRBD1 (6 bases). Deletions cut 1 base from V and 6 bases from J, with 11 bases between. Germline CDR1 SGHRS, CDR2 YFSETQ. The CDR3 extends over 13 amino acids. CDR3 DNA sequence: TGCGCCAGCAGCTTGCCAGCAGGGGTCGAGCAGTACTTC. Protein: CASSLPAGVEQYF.

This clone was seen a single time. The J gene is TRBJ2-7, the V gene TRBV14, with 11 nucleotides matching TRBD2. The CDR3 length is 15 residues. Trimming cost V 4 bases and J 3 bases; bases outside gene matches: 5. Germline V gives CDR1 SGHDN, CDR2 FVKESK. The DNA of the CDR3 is TGTGCCAGCAGCCTGGGACTAGCGGCTTACTACGAGCAGTACTTC. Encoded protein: CASSLGLAAYYEQYF.

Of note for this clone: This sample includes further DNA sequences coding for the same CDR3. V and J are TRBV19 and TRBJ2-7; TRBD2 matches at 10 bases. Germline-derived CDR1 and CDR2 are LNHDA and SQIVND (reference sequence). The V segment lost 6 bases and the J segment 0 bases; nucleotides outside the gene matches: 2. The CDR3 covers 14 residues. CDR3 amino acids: CASSWTSGSYEQYF. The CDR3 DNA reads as TGTGCCAGTAGCTGGACTAGCGGCTCCTACGAGCAGTACTTC.

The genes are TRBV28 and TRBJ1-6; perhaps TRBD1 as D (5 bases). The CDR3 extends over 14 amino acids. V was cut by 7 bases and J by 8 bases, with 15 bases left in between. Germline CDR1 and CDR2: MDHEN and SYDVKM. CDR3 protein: CASTEASRDSPLHF. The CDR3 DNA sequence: TGTGCCAGCACGGAAGCCAGCAGGGATTCACCCCTCCACTTT.